These T cell receptor beta chains were read from a single sample in a study of blood T cell repertoires in COVID-19. Generated by immunoSEQ multiplex PCR, the TCRdb table keeps only in-frame clones and is missing some. This table has 150,000 or so clones, 75% to 90% appearing once. Source material: PBMCs or T cells enriched from blood (not recorded which). All receptors derive from a woman aged 40 to 50 who had been exposed to COVID-19. CDR3s include the opening cysteine and the closing phenylalanine or tryptophan. The order of the fields is CDR3 protein, CDR3 DNA, D gene, J gene, V gene, clone size. A D gene is named only where the DNA matches it firmly. Size is stated for part of the rows, as once, few or many counts, or as a class when the clone is expanded.

CDR3aa: CASSLGASNTEAFF
CDR3nt: TGTGCCAGCAGCCTTGGAGCCTCGAACACTGAAGCTTTCTTT
d_gene: -
j_gene: TRBJ1-1
v_gene: TRBV5-4
abundance: -

CDR3aa: CTGTDNNEQFF
CDR3nt: TGCACCGGGACAGACAACAATGAGCAGTTCTTC
d_gene: TRBD1
j_gene: TRBJ2-1
v_gene: TRBV29-1
abundance: -

CDR3aa: CASSELGTGDRYTF
CDR3nt: TGTGCCAGCAGTGAATTGGGGACAGGGGATCGCTACACCTTC
d_gene: TRBD1
j_gene: TRBJ1-2
v_gene: TRBV2
abundance: -

CDR3aa: CASSGGQGYNSPLHF
CDR3nt: TGCGCCAGCAGCGGGGGACAGGGTTATAATTCACCCCTCCACTTT
d_gene: TRBD1
j_gene: TRBJ1-6
v_gene: TRBV5-1
abundance: few

CDR3aa: CASSPTANLNYGYTF
CDR3nt: TGTGCCAGCAGCCCGACAGCGAACCTTAACTATGGCTACACCTTC
d_gene: -
j_gene: TRBJ1-2
v_gene: TRBV27
abundance: -

CDR3aa: CSVQYRVGGYTF
CDR3nt: TGCAGCGTACAATACAGGGTCGGCGGCTACACCTTC
d_gene: -
j_gene: TRBJ1-2
v_gene: TRBV29-1
abundance: -

CDR3aa: CASSLSNFNYGYTF
CDR3nt: TGTGCCAGCAGCTTATCCAACTTTAACTATGGCTACACCTTC
d_gene: -
j_gene: TRBJ1-2
v_gene: TRBV7-8
abundance: -

CDR3aa: CASSTDRSQETQYF
CDR3nt: TGCGCCAGCTCAACGGACAGATCACAAGAGACCCAGTACTTC
d_gene: -
j_gene: TRBJ2-5
v_gene: TRBV23-1
abundance: once

CDR3aa: CASRSMTLMNTEAFF
CDR3nt: TGTGCCAGCAGATCGATGACACTTATGAACACTGAAGCTTTCTTT
d_gene: -
j_gene: TRBJ1-1
v_gene: TRBV28
abundance: -

CDR3aa: CASSLEKTGVRAPGELFF
CDR3nt: TGTGCCAGCAGCTTAGAGAAGACGGGAGTGAGGGCCCCCGGGGAGCTGTTTTTT
d_gene: -
j_gene: TRBJ2-2
v_gene: TRBV7-2
abundance: -

CDR3aa: CASSFQASSGELFF
CDR3nt: TGTGCCAGCAGCTTTCAGGCCTCCTCGGGGGAGCTGTTTTTT
d_gene: -
j_gene: TRBJ2-2
v_gene: TRBV7-9
abundance: -

CDR3aa: CASGLAPGFNRTDIQYF
CDR3nt: TGTGCTAGTGGTTTGGCTCCGGGGTTTAACCGTACGGACATTCAGTACTTC
d_gene: -
j_gene: TRBJ2-4
v_gene: TRBV12-5
abundance: -